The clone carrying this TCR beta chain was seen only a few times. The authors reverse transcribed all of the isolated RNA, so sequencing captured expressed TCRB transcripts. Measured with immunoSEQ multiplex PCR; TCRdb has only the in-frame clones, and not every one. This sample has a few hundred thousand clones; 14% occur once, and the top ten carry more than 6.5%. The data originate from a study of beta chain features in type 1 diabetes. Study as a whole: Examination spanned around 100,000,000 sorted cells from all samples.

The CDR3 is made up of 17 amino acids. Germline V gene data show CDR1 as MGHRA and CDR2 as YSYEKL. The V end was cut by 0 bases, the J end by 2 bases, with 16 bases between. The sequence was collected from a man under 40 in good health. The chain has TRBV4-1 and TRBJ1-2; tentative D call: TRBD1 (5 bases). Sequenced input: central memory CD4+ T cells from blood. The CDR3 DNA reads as TGCGCCAGCAGCCAAGATCCGCCACAGGCCCAAAACTATGGCTACACCTTC. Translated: CASSQDPPQAQNYGYTF.